A single sample is the source of the 21 T cell receptor beta chains below, sequenced in a study of OX40 agonist ivuxolimab in advanced cancers. Assay: immunoSEQ multiplex PCR; the TCRdb copy retains only in-frame clones and omits some. This sample yields about 56,000 clones, of which around 90% are seen a single time; approximately 25% belongs to the top ten. The sequencing used CD4+ or CD8+ T cells sorted from blood, collected in a trial of the OX40 agonist ivuxolimab. The receptors were sampled from an adult with an advanced solid tumor such as melanoma, head and neck, liver or kidney cancer.

The chain couples TRBV30 to TRBJ2-5; 8 bases are a match to TRBD2. The end of the DNA is better explained by TRBJ2-7, so the J call may be wrong. This CDR3 spans 14 amino acids. Germline CDR1 is GTSNPN and CDR2 is SVGIG (reference sequence). CDR3: CAWTPGTSGDEQYF. DNA for the CDR3: TGTGCCTGGACCCCCGGGACTAGTGGCGACGAGCAGTACTTC.

The chain has TRBV4-1 and TRBJ1-2, with 8 bases fitting TRBD1. V dropped 3 bases and J dropped 2; count of bases not matched to a gene: 5. CDR1 is MGHRA and CDR2 is YSYEKL in the germline V gene. The CDR3 has 15 residues. CDR3 region: CASSQGQAFNYGYTF. The CDR3 DNA sequence: TGCGCCAGCAGCCAGGGACAGGCCTTCAACTATGGCTACACCTTC.

V is TRBV15 and J is TRBJ2-1; D gene uncertain. V shed 0 bases and J shed 5 bases, with 11 bases lying between them. The CDR3 runs to 15 residues. The V gene's germline CDR1 is LNHNV and CDR2 YYDKDF (reference sequence). The CDR3 spells CATSREGLLHNEQFF. DNA of the CDR3: TGTGCCACCAGCAGAGAGGGCCTACTCCACAATGAGCAGTTCTTC. Using reference TRBV15 and TRBJ2-1 for the parts outside the CDR3, the full variable domain is DAMVIQNPRYQVTQFGKPVTLSCSQTLNHNVMYWYQQKSSQAPKLLFHYYDKDFNNEADTPDNFQSRRPNTSFCFLDIRSPGLGDTAMYLCATSREGLLHNEQFFGPGTRLTVL.

The chain uses TRBV7-6 and TRBJ2-7; 12 bases align to TRBD2. V shed 3 bases, J shed 2 bases, and the junction held 2 bases outside the gene matches. The CDR3 loop spans 15 amino acids. The germline V gene encodes CDR1 SGHVS and CDR2 FNYEAQ. The CDR3 loop is CASSLTSGGTYEQYF. In DNA, the CDR3 is TGTGCCAGCAGCTTGACTAGCGGGGGAACCTACGAGCAGTACTTC.

This clone is a singleton in its sample. The chain uses TRBV5-1 and TRBJ2-1, with D possibly TRBD2 on 6 matching bases. This CDR3 region has 15 residues. V lost 3 bases and J 4 bases, leaving 14 bases between the germline ends. CDR1 and CDR2 from the germline V gene are SGHRS and YFSETQ. CDR3 nucleotide sequence: TGCGCCAGCAGCTCCTGGCCGGGGACTTACAATGAGCAGTTCTTC. It translates to CASSSWPGTYNEQFF.

The chain uses TRBV4-2 and TRBJ2-2, with TRBD1 matching 9 bases. The CDR3 length is 18 residues. The germline V gene has CDR1 LGHNA and CDR2 YNFKEQ. With 4 bases clipped from V and 0 bases from J, the junction kept 9 bases outside the gene matches. The CDR3 loop is CASSPSGTGLPNTGELFF. CDR3 bases: TGTGCCAGCAGCCCGTCCGGGACAGGGCTCCCGAACACCGGGGAGCTGTTTTTT.

The chain has TRBV9 and TRBJ2-7; D could derive from TRBD1 or TRBD2 (6 bases each). The CDR3 spans 15 residues. V lost 0 bases and J 0 bases, leaving 10 bases between the germline ends. In germline, CDR1 is SGDLS, CDR2 YYNGEE. This CDR3 reads CASSVGGGLSYEQYF. CDR3 sequence (DNA): TGTGCCAGCAGCGTAGGAGGGGGACTCTCCTACGAGCAGTACTTC.

V gene TRBV19 combines with J gene TRBJ2-7; maybe TRBD1 (6 bases). The V end was cut by 3 bases, the J end by 2 bases, with 14 bases between. Germline loops: CDR1 LNHDA, CDR2 SQIVND (reference sequence). This CDR3 spans 15 amino acids. The CDR3 coding sequence is TGTGCCAGTAGTATTCCGACAGGAACCACCTACGAGCAGTACTTC. Translation: CASSIPTGTTYEQYF.

This chain uses TRBV2 with TRBJ2-5; 8 nucleotides match TRBD1. CDR1 and CDR2 from the germline V gene are SNHLY and FYNNEI. Trimming took 8 bases from V and 5 from J; bases not matched to a gene: 10. The CDR3 loop spans 14 amino acids. CDR3 nucleotide sequence: TGTGCCAGCGGCATGGCAGGGGGCCGGGAGACCCAGTACTTC. Translated, it gives CASGMAGGRETQYF.

This chain uses TRBV28 with TRBJ2-5, with a possible D match to TRBD2 (5 bases). Near its end, the DNA agrees better with TRBJ2-7, so the J call may be wrong. The germline V gene encodes CDR1 MDHEN and CDR2 SYDVKM. The CDR3 spans 14 residues. CDR3: CASSFGGRTYEQYF. In nucleotides, the CDR3 is TGTGCCAGCAGTTTCGGCGGGCGCACGTACGAGCAGTACTTC.

The chain is built from TRBV28 and TRBJ2-7, with a tentative D call TRBD1 (5 bases). The CDR3 sequence is 14 residues long. Germline assignment: CDR1 MDHEN and CDR2 SYDVKM. Trimming pared 6 bases from V and 0 bases from J, leaving 12 bases between. The CDR3 bases are TGTGCCAGCAGCCCCAGGGTCAACTCCTACGAGCAGTACTTC. Its translation is CASSPRVNSYEQYF.

The chain employs TRBV27 and TRBJ1-6, with 9 nucleotides matching TRBD1. Trimming at V came to 1 base and at J to 7 bases, leaving 8 bases not matched to a gene. CDR1 and CDR2 from the germline V gene are MNHEY and SMNVEV (reference sequence). The CDR3 loop spans 17 amino acids. The CDR3 is CASSLLGQGDRNSPLHF. CDR3 coding DNA: TGTGCCAGCAGTTTATTGGGACAGGGAGATCGGAATTCACCCCTCCACTTT.

The chain couples TRBV5-5 to TRBJ2-2; no clear D gene. This CDR3 is built from 14 residues. With 1 base removed from V and 1 base from J, the gap between germline ends came to 5 bases. Germline V gives CDR1 SGHKS, CDR2 YYEKEE (reference sequence). As DNA, the CDR3 is TGTGCCAGCAGCTTGTTAGGGAACACCGGGGAGCTGTTTTTT. Translated, it gives CASSLLGNTGELFF. The whole variable domain, remainder taken from reference TRBV5-5 and TRBJ2-2, is DAGVTQSPTHLIKTRGQQVTLRCSPISGHKSVSWYQQVLGQGPQFIFQYYEKEERGRGNFPDRFSARQFPNYSSELNVNALLLGDSALYLCASSLLGNTGELFFGEGSRLTVL.

A single count supports this clone. The V call is TRBV5-1, the J call TRBJ1-1; 10 bases map to TRBD1. Germline CDR1 reads SGHRS; CDR2 reads YFSETQ. The CDR3 is made up of 17 amino acids. V gave up 4 bases and J gave up 3 bases; unmatched junction bases: 12. The DNA of the CDR3 is TGCGCCAGCAGCCTGCGACAGGGGGCGATTGAGGACACTGAAGCTTTCTTT. Encoded protein: CASSLRQGAIEDTEAFF.

V and J are TRBV2 and TRBJ2-7, with 7 bases lining up with TRBD1. With V trimmed by 5 bases and J by 0 bases, 7 bases remained unmatched. This CDR3 is built from 15 residues. CDR1 and CDR2 from the germline V gene are SNHLY and FYNNEI. The CDR3: CASSQYRGSSYEQYF. Here the CDR3 DNA reads TGTGCCAGCAGTCAATACAGGGGAAGCTCCTACGAGCAGTACTTC.

The chain combines TRBV11-2 with TRBJ1-2; no firm D call. CDR3 length: 15 residues. V lost 1 base and J lost 5, with 14 bases in between. Germline-derived CDR1 and CDR2 are SGHAT and FQNNGV. Here the CDR3 reads CASSLGTGREYGYTF. In DNA form, the CDR3 reads TGTGCCAGCAGCTTAGGGACTGGGAGGGAGTATGGCTACACCTTC.

The V gene is TRBV5-1, the J gene TRBJ2-7, with a weak D call TRBD1 (6 bases). With 1 base removed from V and 5 bases from J, the gap between germline ends came to 22 bases. CDR3 length equals 17 residues. Germline loops: CDR1 SGHRS, CDR2 YFSETQ. CDR3 residues: CASSLRESGTLLDEQYF. CDR3 in DNA: TGCGCCAGCAGCTTGCGCGAATCAGGGACACTTCTGGACGAGCAGTACTTC.

J is TRBJ2-3 and V is TRBV6-5, with a weak D call TRBD1 (7 bases). This CDR3 spans 14 amino acids. Germline V gives CDR1 MNHEY, CDR2 SVGAGI. Between the trimmed V and J ends, which lost 2 bases and 4 bases, there was a span of 10 bases. CDR3 region: CASSYTGEADTQYF. CDR3 sequence (DNA): TGTGCCAGCAGTTACACAGGGGAGGCAGATACGCAGTATTTT.

This chain connects TRBV21-1 to TRBJ2-7; the tabulated D call, TRBD2, remains unverified against the DNA. TRBV21-1 is flagged as a pseudogene. CDR3 length: 20 amino acids. The CDR3 nucleotides are TGTGCCAGCAGCAAAGATTCGACCAGACGGGGACTAGCGGGCGCCTACGAGCAGTACTTC. Protein product: CASSKDSTRRGLAGAYEQYF.

CDR3 nucleotide sequence: TGTGCCAGCAGCTTGGGACTCTCCGCTCCCGAGCAGTACTTC. Translation gives CASSLGLSAPEQYF. The chain joins TRBV5-8 to TRBJ2-7, with unresolved D. The germline V and J ends were trimmed by 0 bases and 6 bases, with 13 bases remaining between them. The length of the CDR3 is 14 residues. The germline V gene encodes CDR1 SGHTS and CDR2 YDEGEE.

The chain links TRBV29-1 to TRBJ1-4; tentative D call: TRBD1 (5 bases). The V gene lost 0 bases and the J gene lost 10 bases, with 12 bases spanning the gap. This CDR3 has 13 amino acids. In germline, CDR1 is SQVTM, CDR2 ANQGSEA. The CDR3 DNA follows: TGCAGCGTTGAAGATGAGGGCGGGGGAAAACTGTTTTTT. This codes for CSVEDEGGGKLFF.